The clone carrying this TCR beta chain has at least ten counts. The data originate from a study of human T cells and chemical hapten exposure. Study at large: The use of 2% DPC on approximately 2 cm by approximately 2 cm of upper inner arm skin constituted sensitization.

TCRdb re-called the RACE reads through MiXCR, storing one row per CDR3 protein. The sample yields about 360,000 distinct CDR3 sequences, more than 4.5% seen once. Noted time point: patch test 1, 2 weeks after DPC sensitization. Documented treatment: therapeutic diphenylcyclopropenone sensitization with weekly scalp DPC. Sequencing used whole blood, obtained in connection with sensitization to the hapten diphenylcyclopropenone (DPC). The sequence was obtained from a woman aged 45-65 years with alopecia areata. Some clones in this sample may be carry-over from other donors' samples.

The DNA of the CDR3 is TGTGCCAGCAGCTTGAGGCAGGGGATCAGCTACGAGCAGTACTTC. It translates to CASSLRQGISYEQYF. The rearrangement uses TRBV5-5 and TRBJ2-7; D possibly corresponds to TRBD1 (6 bases). Per germline, CDR1 SGHKS and CDR2 YYEKEE (reference sequence). The CDR3 runs to 15 residues. Trimming shortened V by 1 base and J by 3 bases, and 14 bases separated the two germline ends.